The next 25 T cell receptor beta chains were all read from a single sample in a study of CD8+CD57+ T cells in acquired aplastic anemia. Selection for sequencing was limited to patients who had shown CD8+CD57+ cell expansion by flow cytometry. The TCR beta profiling, which covered VDJ combination and CDR3 sequence, was carried out using genomic DNA as the template. MiXCR was run by TCRdb on the reads, yielding one entry per CDR3 protein. The sample shows approximately 170,000 distinct CDR3 sequences, more than 45% of them seen only once. The sequencing sample was made of sorted CD4+, CD8+, or CD8+CD57+ T cells (not recorded which) from PBMCs. Source of these receptors: a human donor with aplastic anemia.

The chain uses TRBV25-1 and TRBJ2-1; 7 bases fit TRBD1. The J segment lost 2 bases and the V segment lost 5 bases, leaving 12 bases of the junction unmatched. This CDR3 has 17 amino acids. Germline values: CDR1 MGHDK, CDR2 SYGVNS. In DNA form, the CDR3 reads TGTGCCAGCAGTCTCCGACAGGGTCGCAGGCCCTACAATGAGCAGTTCTTC. It encodes CASSLRQGRRPYNEQFF.

In the case of this clonotype: Since a much larger clone is just one base distant, this may be a read error. V is TRBV30 and J is TRBJ1-1; D unclear. V gave up 5 bases and J gave up 3 bases, with 10 bases separating them. Germline lookup yields CDR1 GTSNPN and CDR2 SVGIG (reference sequence). The CDR3 loop spans 12 amino acids. CDR3 sequence (DNA): TGTGCCTGGGGATTGGCTTACACTGAAGCTTTCTTT. Translation gives CAWGLAYTEAFF. Combining the CDR3 with reference TRBV30 and TRBJ1-1 gives the whole variable domain SQTIHQWPATLVQPVGSPLSLECTVEGTSNPNLYWYRQAAGRGLQLLFYSVGIGQISSEVPQNLSASRPQDRQFILSSKKLLLSDSGFYLCAWGLAYTEAFFGQGTRLTVV.

This clonotype has a count of ten or more. This chain uses TRBV9 with TRBJ1-1; no clear D gene. The CDR3 has 15 residues. Germline assignment: CDR1 SGDLS and CDR2 YYNGEE. V was shortened by 0 bases and J by 4 bases, with 13 bases between the two germline ends. In DNA, the CDR3 is TGTGCCAGCAGCGTAGGGTCGGGTCTGGGCACTGAAGCTTTCTTT. Translating gives CASSVGSGLGTEAFF.

The chain is built from TRBV19 and TRBJ2-7; the D call may be TRBD1 or TRBD2 (5 bases each). CDR1 is LNHDA, CDR2 SQIVND, per germline (reference sequence). The V end was cut by 3 bases, the J end by 7 bases, with 13 bases between. The CDR3 is 13 residues long. CDR3 nucleotide sequence: TGTGCCAGTAGTATTGGGACCGCCGGGGAGCAGTACTTC. Protein sequence: CASSIGTAGEQYF.

J is TRBJ2-5 and V is TRBV7-3; TRBD2 matches at 12 bases. V shed 4 bases, J shed 7 bases, and the junction held 13 bases outside the gene matches. Germline V gene lookup returns CDR1 SGHTA and CDR2 FQGTGA. The CDR3 is 17 residues long. The CDR3 nucleotides are TGTGCCAGCAGCTCAAGACTAGCGGGAGTGGGGGGGCGGACCCAGTACTTC. As protein: CASSSRLAGVGGRTQYF.

This chain links TRBV25-1 with TRBJ2-2, with TRBD2 as a possible D gene (5 bases). CDR3 length: 18 amino acids. CDR1 and CDR2 (germline): MGHDK, SYGVNS. Deletions cut 7 bases from V and 5 bases from J, with 26 bases between. CDR3 in amino acids: CASKMLASSARETGELFF. In DNA form, the CDR3 reads TGTGCCAGCAAAATGCTTGCCAGCAGTGCGAGGGAAACCGGGGAGCTGTTTTTT. Together with reference TRBV25-1 and TRBJ2-2, the CDR3 gives the full variable domain: EADIYQTPRYLVIGTGKKITLECSQTMGHDKMYWYQQDPGMELHLIHYSYGVNSTEKGDLSSESTVSRIRTEHFPLTLESARPSHTSQYLCASKMLASSARETGELFFGEGSRLTVL.

The V gene is TRBV6-5, the J gene TRBJ2-7, with D perhaps matching TRBD2 (6 bases). CDR3 size: 17 residues. Germline CDR1 reads MNHEY; CDR2 reads SVGAGI. V was cut by 2 bases and J by 3 bases, with 20 bases left in between. The DNA of the CDR3 is TGTGCCAGCAGTTACGGCCGGAGGTCTAGCGTTGACTACGAGCAGTACTTC. As protein: CASSYGRRSSVDYEQYF.

This clonotype was counted many times. This chain joins TRBV11-3 and TRBJ2-1; TRBD2 aligns across 10 bases. The CDR3 runs to 17 residues. Germline V CDR1 and CDR2: SGHNT, YENEEA. V shed 5 bases and J 15 bases; nucleotides not matched to a gene: 22. The CDR3, as DNA: TGTGCCAGCAGCCTCGGACAGGGACTGCTTGTAGCGGGAGGTATGTTCTTC. The encoded protein is CASSLGQGLLVAGGMFF. Full variable domain (outside the CDR3, taken from reference TRBV11-3 and TRBJ2-1): EAGVVQSPRYKIIEKKQPVAFWCNPISGHNTLYWYLQNLGQGPELLIRYENEEAVDDSQLPKDRFSAERLKGVDSTLKIQPAELGDSAVYLCASSLGQGLLVAGGMFFGPGTRLTVL.

Notes on this clonotype: Given the absence of the conserved phenylalanine or tryptophan at the CDR3 end, a read error is likely. The rearrangement links TRBV2 to TRBJ2-7; TRBD1 agrees at 9 bases. V trimming: 8 bases; J trimming: 4 bases; junction bases outside the gene matches: 9. This CDR3 spans 14 amino acids. Germline V CDR1 and CDR2: SNHLY, FYNNEI. As DNA, the CDR3 is TGTGCCAGCGGAGAGGGGACAGGGTATTACGAGCAGTACCTC. Translated, it gives CASGEGTGYYEQYL.

In this sample, this clonotype turned up many times. This chain links TRBV24-1 with TRBJ2-1, with TRBD1 matching over 9 bases. CDR1 is KGHDR, CDR2 SFDVKD, per germline. The ends lost 9 bases at V and 5 bases at J; junction bases unmatched: 4. The CDR3 contains 13 residues. CDR3 nucleotide sequence: TGTGCCACCGGACAGGGGATCGACAATGAGCAGTTCTTC. Its translation is CATGQGIDNEQFF.

The V and J genes are TRBV24-1 and TRBJ1-2; 7 nucleotides line up with TRBD1. Germline V gene data show CDR1 as KGHDR and CDR2 as SFDVKD. The CDR3 totals 13 residues. The junction had 6 bases not matched to a gene; V was cut back by 4 bases and J by 8 bases. The CDR3, as DNA: TGTGCCACCAGTGACCTGACAGGGCAGGGCTACACCTTC. Translating it yields CATSDLTGQGYTF.

For this clonotype: An end of the junction does not agree with germline; a read error may underlie this. The rearrangement uses TRBV7-6 and TRBJ2-3, with TRBD2 matching 7 bases. CDR1 and CDR2 (germline): SGHVS, FNYEAQ. The CDR3 has 15 residues. The CDR3 sequence: CASSMLAAGTDTQYF. DNA for the CDR3: TGTGCTAGCAGCATGCTAGCGGCGGGCACAGATACGCAGTATTTT.

Only one count was recorded for this clonotype. V is TRBV5-1 and J is TRBJ1-1; TRBD1 matches at 8 bases. The trim removed 0 bases at V and 3 bases at J, leaving 10 bases unmatched. The CDR3 is 17 amino acids. The germline V gene has CDR1 SGHRS and CDR2 YFSETQ. The CDR3 DNA reads TGCGCCAGCAGCTTGGGGACAGGGCGTGCAGCGGACACTGAAGCTTTCTTT. Translating gives CASSLGTGRAADTEAFF.

This clonotype has a count of ten or more. V is TRBV9 and J is TRBJ1-2, with D possibly matching TRBD1 (5 bases). The CDR3 loop spans 12 amino acids. The V and J ends lost 3 bases and 4 bases respectively, with 7 bases between them. CDR1 is SGDLS and CDR2 is YYNGEE in the germline V gene. Written as DNA, the CDR3 is TGTGCCAGCAGCGAGGGGACCTATGGCTACACCTTC. Translated, it gives CASSEGTYGYTF.

V is TRBV3-1 and J is TRBJ2-2, with D hard to call. The length of the CDR3 is 14 residues. Germline V gene sequence: CDR1 LGHDT, CDR2 YNNKEL (reference sequence). V lost 4 bases, J lost 4 bases, and 10 bases lay in between. This CDR3 is CASSPRLSTGELFF. In DNA form, the CDR3 reads TGTGCCAGCAGCCCACGACTGAGCACCGGGGAGCTGTTTTTT.

Many counts were recorded for this clonotype. The chain combines TRBV19 with TRBJ2-1; D tentatively reads TRBD1 or TRBD2 (5 bases each). The V end was cut by 5 bases, the J end by 9 bases, with 17 bases between. Per the germline V gene, CDR1 is LNHDA and CDR2 is SQIVND (reference sequence). There are 14 residues in the CDR3. The CDR3 region has the DNA TGTGCCAGTAGTGAGACAGCCTCGGCGGGTGAGCAGTTCTTC. As protein: CASSETASAGEQFF.

This chain links TRBV9 with TRBJ2-7; D is possibly TRBD1 or TRBD2 (5 bases each). The germline V gene has CDR1 SGDLS and CDR2 YYNGEE. The V end lost 5 bases, the J end lost 3 bases, and 15 bases lay between the germline ends. CDR3 length: 14 amino acids. CDR3 in amino acids: CASSTGTQDYEQYF. In DNA, the CDR3 is TGTGCCAGCAGTACCGGGACGCAGGACTACGAGCAGTACTTC.

V gene TRBV19 combines with J gene TRBJ1-5; 8 bases line up with TRBD1. The trim removed 3 bases at V and 7 bases at J, leaving 17 bases unmatched. This CDR3 comprises 18 residues. The V gene's germline CDR1 is LNHDA and CDR2 SQIVND (reference sequence). DNA for the CDR3: TGTGCCAGTAGTATCCCGGGGGGGGCAGGGGGCGGGAGACAGCCCCAGCATTTT. Its protein product is CASSIPGGAGGGRQPQHF.

This chain joins TRBV10-3 and TRBJ1-2; 12 positions match TRBD1. Germline V gene data show CDR1 as ENHRY and CDR2 as SYGVKD. The CDR3 extends over 15 amino acids. V trimming: 6 bases; J trimming: 5 bases; junction bases outside the gene matches: 7. CDR3 sequence: CAISQGQGASYGYTF. As DNA, the CDR3 is TGTGCCATCAGCCAGGGACAGGGGGCTAGTTATGGCTACACCTTC.

V is TRBV25-1 and J is TRBJ2-7, with a possible D match to TRBD1 (6 bases). There are 15 residues in the CDR3. Trimming cost V 3 bases and J 0 bases, with 12 bases left between them. The germline V gene encodes CDR1 MGHDK and CDR2 SYGVNS. The CDR3 sequence is CASSEDQGFSYEQYF. For the CDR3, the DNA is TGTGCCAGCAGTGAGGACCAGGGGTTCTCCTACGAGCAGTACTTC.

This rearrangement joins TRBV6-2 or TRBV6-3 to TRBJ1-5, with TRBD1 identical over 7 bases. The V segment lost 2 bases and the J segment 3 bases; nucleotides outside the gene matches: 10. The CDR3 is 17 amino acids. Germline CDR1 and CDR2: MNHEY and SVGEGT. This CDR3 is CASSYLRTGQFNQPQHF. DNA of the CDR3: TGTGCCAGCAGTTACCTCCGAACGGGACAGTTCAATCAGCCCCAGCATTTT.

The chain uses TRBV9 and TRBJ2-3, with no clear D. CDR3 length: 16 residues. V lost 0 bases and J lost 0, with 11 bases in between. CDR1 is SGDLS, CDR2 YYNGEE, per germline. CDR3 nucleotides: TGTGCCAGCAGCGTAGGGTTAGCCACTAGCACAGATACGCAGTATTTT. It codes for CASSVGLATSTDTQYF.

This clonotype was counted ten times or more. The chain combines TRBV27 with TRBJ1-1, with D maybe TRBD1 (5 bases). Germline loops: CDR1 MNHEY, CDR2 SMNVEV (reference sequence). Trimming removed 5 bases at V and 3 bases at J, with 13 bases between. The CDR3 extends over 14 amino acids. CDR3 sequence reads: CASSRSGSHTEAFF. The CDR3 DNA reads TGTGCCAGCAGTCGATCAGGGTCCCACACTGAAGCTTTCTTT.

This chain connects TRBV2 to TRBJ2-3; D not certain. Germline CDR1 and CDR2: SNHLY and FYNNEI. This CDR3 is built from 11 residues. V lost 4 bases and J 10 bases, leaving 9 bases between the germline ends. The CDR3: CASSGHTAQYF. The CDR3 DNA follows: TGTGCCAGCAGTGGACACACTGCGCAGTATTTT.

This rearrangement joins TRBV7-9 to TRBJ1-2, with D possibly being TRBD1 (6 bases). Germline CDR1 SEHNR, CDR2 FQNEAQ (reference sequence). The CDR3 sequence is 13 residues long. V shed 3 bases and J shed 3 bases, with 8 bases lying between them. The CDR3 loop reads CASSFQGYYGYTF. As DNA, the CDR3 is TGTGCCAGCAGCTTTCAGGGGTACTATGGCTACACCTTC.